The TCR beta chain under discussion was sequenced for a study of blood T cell repertoires in COVID-19. Looking at the study overall: The United States, Italy and Spain provided the acute and convalescent COVID-19 samples. From T cells, B-cell-depleted T cells, or PBMCs came the material, which was cDNA or gDNA.

As regards this clone: At the DNA level, this CDR3 is encoded by other sequences in the same sample as well.

Per the original data handling: Amplification of reference gene primers provided the estimated nucleated cell counts. TCRdb keeps only in-frame clones here, not all; method: immunoSEQ multiplex PCR. The DNA gave D and trimming, while V, J and clone size come from that table. The table includes 210,000 or so clones, under 90% detected once. This sequence was found in a man between 50 and 59 years old with acute or convalescent COVID-19. The sequenced sample was peripheral blood.

The CDR3 here is CASSLGQAYNEQFF. The CDR3 coding sequence is TGCGCCAGCAGCTTGGGACAGGCCTACAATGAGCAGTTCTTC. J is TRBJ2-1 and V is TRBV5-1; D perhaps matches TRBD1 (6 bases). Trimming removed 0 bases at V and 2 bases at J, with 6 bases between. The CDR3 consists of 14 residues. The V gene's germline CDR1 is SGHRS and CDR2 YFSETQ.